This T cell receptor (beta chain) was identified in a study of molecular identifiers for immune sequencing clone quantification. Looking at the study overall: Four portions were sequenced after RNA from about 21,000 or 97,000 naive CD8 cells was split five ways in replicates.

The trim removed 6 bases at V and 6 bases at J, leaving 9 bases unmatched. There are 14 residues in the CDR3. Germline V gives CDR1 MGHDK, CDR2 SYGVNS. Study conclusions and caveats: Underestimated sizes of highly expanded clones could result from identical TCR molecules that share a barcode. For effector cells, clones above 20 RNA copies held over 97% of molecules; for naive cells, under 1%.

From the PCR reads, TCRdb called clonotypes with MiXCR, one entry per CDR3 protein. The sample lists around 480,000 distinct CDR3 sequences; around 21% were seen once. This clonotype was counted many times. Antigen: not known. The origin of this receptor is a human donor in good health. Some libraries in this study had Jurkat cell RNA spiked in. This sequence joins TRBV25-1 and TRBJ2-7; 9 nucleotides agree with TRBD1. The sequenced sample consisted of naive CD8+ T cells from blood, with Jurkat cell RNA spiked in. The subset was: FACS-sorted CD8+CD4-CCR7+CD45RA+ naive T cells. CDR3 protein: CASSDTGGRREQYF. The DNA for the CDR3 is TGTGCCAGCAGCGATACAGGGGGCAGGCGCGAGCAGTACTTC.